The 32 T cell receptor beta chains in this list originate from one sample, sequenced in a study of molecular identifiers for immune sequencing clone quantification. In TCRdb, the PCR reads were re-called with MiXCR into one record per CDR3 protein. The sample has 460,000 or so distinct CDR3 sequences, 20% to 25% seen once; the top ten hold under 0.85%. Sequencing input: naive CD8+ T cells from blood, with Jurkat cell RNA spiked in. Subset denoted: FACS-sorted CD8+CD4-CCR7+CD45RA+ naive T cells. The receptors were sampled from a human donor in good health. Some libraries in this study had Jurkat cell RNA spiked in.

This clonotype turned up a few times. The CDR3 bases are TGTGCCAGCAGCTTAAACCGGGACAGCTCCTACAATGAGCAGTTCTTC. Its translation is CASSLNRDSSYNEQFF. V and J are TRBV7-6 and TRBJ2-1, with 7 bases that match TRBD1. The CDR3 runs 16 residues. V trimming: 2 bases; J trimming: 0 bases; junction bases outside the gene matches: 4. CDR1 is SGHVS and CDR2 is FNYEAQ in the germline V gene. Full variable domain (outside the CDR3, taken from reference TRBV7-6 and TRBJ2-1): GAGVSQSPRYKVTKRGQDVALRCDPISGHVSLYWYRQALGQGPEFLTYFNYEAQQDKSGLPNDRFSAERPEGSISTLTIQRTEQRDSAMYRCASSLNRDSSYNEQFFGPGTRLTVL.

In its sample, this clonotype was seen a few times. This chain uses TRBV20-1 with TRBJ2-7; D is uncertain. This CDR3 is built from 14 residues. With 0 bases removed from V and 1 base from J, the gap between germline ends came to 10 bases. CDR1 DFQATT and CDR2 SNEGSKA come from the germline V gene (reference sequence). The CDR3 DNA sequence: TGCAGTGCTAGAGATTGGGCAGTTTCCTACGAGCAGTACTTC. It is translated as CSARDWAVSYEQYF.

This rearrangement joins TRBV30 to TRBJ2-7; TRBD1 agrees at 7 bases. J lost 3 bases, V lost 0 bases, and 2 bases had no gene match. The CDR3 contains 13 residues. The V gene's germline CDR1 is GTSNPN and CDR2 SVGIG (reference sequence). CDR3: CAWSVRQGYEQYF. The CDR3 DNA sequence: TGTGCCTGGAGTGTACGACAGGGCTACGAGCAGTACTTC.

Here the CDR3 DNA reads TGTGCCAGCAGCTTCGCTCCTTCGGCGGGGAACCCCTACGAGCAGTACTTC. Its protein is CASSFAPSAGNPYEQYF. This chain uses TRBV7-9 with TRBJ2-7; D possibly corresponds to TRBD2 (6 bases). Looked up from germline, CDR1 is SEHNR and CDR2 is FQNEAQ (reference sequence). Trimming left V 3 bases short and J 2 bases short, with 20 bases between. The CDR3 spans 17 residues.

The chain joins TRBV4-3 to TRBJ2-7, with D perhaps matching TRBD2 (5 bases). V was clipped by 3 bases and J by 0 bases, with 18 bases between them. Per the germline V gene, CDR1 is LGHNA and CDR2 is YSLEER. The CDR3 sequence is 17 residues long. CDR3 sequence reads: CASSQSLGRGISYEQYF. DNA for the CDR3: TGCGCCAGCAGCCAGAGCCTAGGACGGGGAATCTCCTACGAGCAGTACTTC.

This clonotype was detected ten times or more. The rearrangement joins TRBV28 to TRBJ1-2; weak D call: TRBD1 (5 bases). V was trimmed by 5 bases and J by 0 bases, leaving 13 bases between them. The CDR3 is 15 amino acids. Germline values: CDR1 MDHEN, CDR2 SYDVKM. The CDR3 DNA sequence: TGTGCCAGCAGTCCTAACAGGTCCCCTAACTATGGCTACACCTTC. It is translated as CASSPNRSPNYGYTF.

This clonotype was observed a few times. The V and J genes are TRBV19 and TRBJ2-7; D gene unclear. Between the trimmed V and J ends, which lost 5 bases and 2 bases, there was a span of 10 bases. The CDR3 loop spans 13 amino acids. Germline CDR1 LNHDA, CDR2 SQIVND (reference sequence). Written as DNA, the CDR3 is TGTGCCAGTAGTCCCAACCCTGCCTACGAGCAGTACTTC. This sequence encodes CASSPNPAYEQYF.

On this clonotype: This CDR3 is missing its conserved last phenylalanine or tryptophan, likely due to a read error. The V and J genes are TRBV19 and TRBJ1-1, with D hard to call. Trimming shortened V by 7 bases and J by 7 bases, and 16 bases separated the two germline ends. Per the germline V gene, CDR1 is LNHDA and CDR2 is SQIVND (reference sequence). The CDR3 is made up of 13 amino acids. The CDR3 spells CASMGGIFYEAFY. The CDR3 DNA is TGTGCCAGTATGGGCGGAATTTTCTATGAAGCTTTCTAT.

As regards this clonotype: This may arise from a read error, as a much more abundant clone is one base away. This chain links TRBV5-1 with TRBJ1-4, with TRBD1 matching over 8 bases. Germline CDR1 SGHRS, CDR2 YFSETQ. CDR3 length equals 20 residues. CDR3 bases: TGCGCCAGCAGCTTGGCCGGGGCAGGGGGCCCCGGAGGACGTCGTGAAAAACTGCTTTTT. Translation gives CASSLAGAGGPGGRREKLLF.

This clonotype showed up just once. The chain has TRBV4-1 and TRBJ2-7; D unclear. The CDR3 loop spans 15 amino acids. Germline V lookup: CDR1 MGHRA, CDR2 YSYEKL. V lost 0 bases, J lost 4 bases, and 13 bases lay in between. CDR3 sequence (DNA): TGCGCCAGCAGCCAAGAACCCACACCGGTGTACGAGCAGTACTTC. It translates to CASSQEPTPVYEQYF.

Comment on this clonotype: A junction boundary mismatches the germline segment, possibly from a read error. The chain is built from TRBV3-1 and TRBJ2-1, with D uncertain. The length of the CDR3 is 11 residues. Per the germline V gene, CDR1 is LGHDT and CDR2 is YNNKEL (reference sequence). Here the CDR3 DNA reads TGTGCCTGCAGCCTCCTCAATGAGCAGTTCTTC. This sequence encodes CACSLLNEQFF.

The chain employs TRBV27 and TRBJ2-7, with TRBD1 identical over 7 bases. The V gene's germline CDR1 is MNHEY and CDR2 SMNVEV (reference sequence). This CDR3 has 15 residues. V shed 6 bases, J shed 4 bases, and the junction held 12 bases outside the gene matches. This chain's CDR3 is CASRYGTENFYEQYF. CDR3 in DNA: TGTGCCAGCAGGTATGGGACAGAGAATTTTTACGAGCAGTACTTC.

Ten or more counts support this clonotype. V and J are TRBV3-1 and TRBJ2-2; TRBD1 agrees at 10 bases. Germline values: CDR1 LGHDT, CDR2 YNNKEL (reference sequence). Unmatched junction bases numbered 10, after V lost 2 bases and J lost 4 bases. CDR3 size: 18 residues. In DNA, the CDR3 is TGTGCCAGCAGCCAAAGGTACCCGGGACAGGGGCCCACCGGGGAGCTGTTTTTT. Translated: CASSQRYPGQGPTGELFF.

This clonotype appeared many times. As DNA, the CDR3 is TGCAGCGTTGAAGATTATTTGGACAGGGGTAATGAGCAGTTCTTC. This translates into CSVEDYLDRGNEQFF. This chain joins TRBV29-1 and TRBJ2-1; TRBD1 matches at 9 bases. V trimming: 0 bases; J trimming: 7 bases; junction bases outside the gene matches: 7. The CDR3 length is 15 residues. Germline values: CDR1 SQVTM, CDR2 ANQGSEA.

CDR3 residues: CASSGGGPPLHF. CDR3 in DNA: TGTGCCAGCAGTGGGGGAGGGCCACCCCTCCACTTT. J is TRBJ1-6 and V is TRBV27; tentatively, D is TRBD1 (5 bases). The germline V gene encodes CDR1 MNHEY and CDR2 SMNVEV (reference sequence). With 5 bases removed from V and 11 bases from J, the gap between germline ends came to 10 bases. The CDR3 runs to 12 residues.

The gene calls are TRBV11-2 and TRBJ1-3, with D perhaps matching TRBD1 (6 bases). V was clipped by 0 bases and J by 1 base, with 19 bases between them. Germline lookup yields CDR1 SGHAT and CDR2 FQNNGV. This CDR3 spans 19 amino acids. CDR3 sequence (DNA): TGTGCCAGCAGCTTAGATCTGGCCCTACAGGGTCCTTCTGGAAACACCATATATTTT. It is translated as CASSLDLALQGPSGNTIYF.

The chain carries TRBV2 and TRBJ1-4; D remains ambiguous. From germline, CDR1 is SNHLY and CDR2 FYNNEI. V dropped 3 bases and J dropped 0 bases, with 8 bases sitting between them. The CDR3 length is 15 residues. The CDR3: CASSDWLSTNEKLFF. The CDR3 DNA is TGTGCCAGCAGTGATTGGTTATCAACTAATGAAAAACTGTTTTTT.

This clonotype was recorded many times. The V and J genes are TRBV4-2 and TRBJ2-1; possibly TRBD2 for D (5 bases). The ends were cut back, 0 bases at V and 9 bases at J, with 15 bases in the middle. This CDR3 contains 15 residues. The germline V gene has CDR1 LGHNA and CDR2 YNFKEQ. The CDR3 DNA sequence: TGTGCCAGCAGCCAAGATACTAGACGGAGGAGTGAGCAGTTCTTC. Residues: CASSQDTRRRSEQFF.

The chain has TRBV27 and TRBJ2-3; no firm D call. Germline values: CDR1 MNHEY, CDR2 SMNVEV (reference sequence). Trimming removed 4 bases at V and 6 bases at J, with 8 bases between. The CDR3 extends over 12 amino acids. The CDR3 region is CASSSDPDTQYF. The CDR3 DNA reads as TGTGCCAGCAGTTCCGACCCTGATACGCAGTATTTT.

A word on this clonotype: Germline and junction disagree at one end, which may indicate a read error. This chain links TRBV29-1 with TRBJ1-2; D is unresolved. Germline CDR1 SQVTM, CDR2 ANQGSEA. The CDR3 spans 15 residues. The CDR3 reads CSVEDRSGGYYGYIF. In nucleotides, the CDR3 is TGCAGCGTTGAAGATAGAAGCGGTGGGTACTATGGCTACATCTTC.

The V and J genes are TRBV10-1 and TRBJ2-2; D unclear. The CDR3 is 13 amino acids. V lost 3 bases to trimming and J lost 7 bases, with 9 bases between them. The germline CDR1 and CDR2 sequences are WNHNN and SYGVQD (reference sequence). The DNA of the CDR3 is TGCGCCAGCAGTGATTCGTACGGCGGGGAGCTGTTTTTT. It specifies CASSDSYGGELFF.

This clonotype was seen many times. CDR3 bases: TGTGCCAGCAGCGCGGAAGAATGGGGGTCCGACGAGCAGTACTTC. This translates into CASSAEEWGSDEQYF. The rearrangement uses TRBV9 and TRBJ2-7; either TRBD1 or TRBD2 may supply D (5 bases each). The germline CDR1 and CDR2 sequences are SGDLS and YYNGEE. This CDR3 comprises 15 residues. V was clipped by 3 bases and J by 5 bases, with 18 bases between them.

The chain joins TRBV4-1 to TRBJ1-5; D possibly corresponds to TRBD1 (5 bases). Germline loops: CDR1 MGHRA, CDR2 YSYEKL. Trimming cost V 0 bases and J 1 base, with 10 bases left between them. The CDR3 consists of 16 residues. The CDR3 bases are TGCGCCAGCAGCCAAGAGATGCAGGGCAGCAATCAGCCCCAGCATTTT. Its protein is CASSQEMQGSNQPQHF.

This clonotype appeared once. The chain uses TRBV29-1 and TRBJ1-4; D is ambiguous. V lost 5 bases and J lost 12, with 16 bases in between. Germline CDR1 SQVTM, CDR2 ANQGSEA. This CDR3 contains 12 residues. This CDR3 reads CSVPLGQGELFF. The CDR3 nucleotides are TGCAGCGTTCCCCTCGGTCAAGGAGAACTGTTTTTT.

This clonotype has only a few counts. CDR3 amino acids: CASSPTTSRTSYEQYF. DNA for the CDR3: TGCGCCAGCAGCCCAACGACTAGTCGAACCTCCTACGAGCAGTACTTC. The chain links TRBV4-3 to TRBJ2-7; a weak D match, TRBD2 (6 bases). This CDR3 comprises 16 residues. Germline V lookup: CDR1 LGHNA, CDR2 YSLEER. Trimming left V 4 bases short and J 0 bases short, with 16 bases between.

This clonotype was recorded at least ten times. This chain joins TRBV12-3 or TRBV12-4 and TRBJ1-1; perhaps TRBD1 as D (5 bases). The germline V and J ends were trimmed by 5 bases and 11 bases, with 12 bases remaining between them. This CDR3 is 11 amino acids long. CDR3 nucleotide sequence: TGTGCCAGCAGTGCGACAGAGGAGGCTTTCTTT. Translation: CASSATEEAFF.

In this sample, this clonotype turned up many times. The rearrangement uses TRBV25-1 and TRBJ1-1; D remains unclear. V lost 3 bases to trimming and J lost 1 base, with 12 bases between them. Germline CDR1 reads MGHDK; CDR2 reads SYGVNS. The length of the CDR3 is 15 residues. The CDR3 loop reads CASSELIVGNTEAFF. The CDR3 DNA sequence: TGTGCCAGCAGTGAGCTAATAGTAGGGAACACTGAAGCTTTCTTT.

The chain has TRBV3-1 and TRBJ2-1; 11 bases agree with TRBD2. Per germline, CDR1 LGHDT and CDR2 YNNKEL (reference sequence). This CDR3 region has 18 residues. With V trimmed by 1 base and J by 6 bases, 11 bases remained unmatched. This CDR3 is CASSQVSGGAGSRNEQFF. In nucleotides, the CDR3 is TGTGCCAGCAGCCAAGTTAGCGGGGGGGCCGGTTCCCGCAATGAGCAGTTCTTC.

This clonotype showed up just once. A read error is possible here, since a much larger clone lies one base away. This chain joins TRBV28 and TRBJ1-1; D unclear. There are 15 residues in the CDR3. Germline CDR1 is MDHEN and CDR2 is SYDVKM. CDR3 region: CASSRIGRENIEAFF. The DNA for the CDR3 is TGTGCCAGCAGCCGTATAGGGAGGGAAAACATTGAAGCTTTCTTT.

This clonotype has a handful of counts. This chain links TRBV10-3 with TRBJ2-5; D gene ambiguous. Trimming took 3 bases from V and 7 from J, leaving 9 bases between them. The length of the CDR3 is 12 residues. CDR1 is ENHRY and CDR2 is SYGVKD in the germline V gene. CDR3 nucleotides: TGTGCCATCAGTGACGTCGAAGGGACCCAGTACTTC. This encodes CAISDVEGTQYF.

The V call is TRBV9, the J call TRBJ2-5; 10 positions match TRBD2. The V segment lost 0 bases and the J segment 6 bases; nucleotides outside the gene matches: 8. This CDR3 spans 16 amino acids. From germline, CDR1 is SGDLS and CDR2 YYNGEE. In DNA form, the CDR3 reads TGTGCCAGCAGCGTAGAGAGCGGGGGGGCCTGGAAGACCCAGTACTTC. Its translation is CASSVESGGAWKTQYF.

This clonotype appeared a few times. The CDR3 loop reads CASSVEGSPAYEQYF. DNA of the CDR3: TGTGCCAGCAGTGTTGAGGGGTCCCCCGCCTACGAGCAGTACTTC. V usage is TRBV2 and J usage is TRBJ2-7; perhaps D is TRBD1 or TRBD2 (5 bases each). Germline V lookup: CDR1 SNHLY, CDR2 FYNNEI. This CDR3 is 15 amino acids long. V was cut by 4 bases and J by 2 bases, with 15 bases left in between.